The entry below describes one T cell receptor beta chain. The junction had 5 bases not matched to a gene; V was cut back by 9 bases and J by 2 bases. Per germline, CDR1 LNHDA and CDR2 SQIVND (reference sequence). This CDR3 spans 15 amino acids. The record originates from a study of shared clonotypes between healthy human individuals. Profiling relied on immunoSEQ multiplex PCR, and the TCRdb table lists in-frame clones only, not all of them. The table has hundreds of thousands of clones, about 78% seen once. The sample was memory CD4+ T cells sorted from blood. Noted subset: CD45RA-negative fraction. V and J are TRBV19 and TRBJ2-2, with 11 bases matching TRBD2. The clonotype comes from a woman in her 30s in good health. The CDR3: CASTGTSGNTGELFF. The DNA of the CDR3 is TGTGCCAGCACCGGGACTAGCGGTAACACCGGGGAGCTGTTTTTT.